These T cell receptor beta chains were read from a single sample in a study of sequential checkpoint blockade in melanoma. Assay used: immunoSEQ multiplex PCR; TCRdb lists only in-frame clones, some missing. The sample lists about 8,400 clones, around 90% occurring once. Sequencing was performed on CD8+ T cells sorted from blood (inferred from file names), taken from a patient given nivolumab and ipilimumab in sequence. The source is a human donor with melanoma. The CDR3 runs from the conserved cysteine through the conserved F or W. Each record gives: D gene, clone size, J gene, V gene, CDR3 DNA, CDR3 protein. The D gene is left open where the match is weak. Some rows have no size entry. The others give once, few or many, or a class for an expanded clone.

d_call: .; clone_size: .; j_call: TRBJ1-3; v_call: TRBV6-1; cdr3_nt: TGTGCCAGCAGTGAAGACGGAGGCTCTGGAAACACCATATATTTT; cdr3_aa: CASSEDGGSGNTIYF
d_call: .; clone_size: .; j_call: TRBJ1-2; v_call: TRBV7-1; cdr3_nt: TGTGCCAGCAGCTTATACGAGGGGGGGACACCGGGCTACACCTTC; cdr3_aa: CASSLYEGGTPGYTF
d_call: TRBD1; clone_size: .; j_call: TRBJ1-1; v_call: TRBV5-6; cdr3_nt: TGTGCCAGCAGCCATAATACAGGGGATGAAGCTTTCTTT; cdr3_aa: CASSHNTGDEAFF
d_call: .; clone_size: .; j_call: TRBJ1-2; v_call: TRBV5-4; cdr3_nt: TGTGCCAGCAGCTTGGTTCCCAGAACGGAGGGCCATAACTATGGCTACACCTTC; cdr3_aa: CASSLVPRTEGHNYGYTF
d_call: .; clone_size: .; j_call: TRBJ2-1; v_call: TRBV27; cdr3_nt: TGTGCCAGCCTGACAGGCTTGCAGCAGTTCTTC; cdr3_aa: CASLTGLQQFF
d_call: TRBD1; clone_size: .; j_call: TRBJ1-2; v_call: TRBV7-9; cdr3_nt: TGTGCCAGCAGCTTAGGGGGACAGGGTGAAAACCTGTATGGCTACACCTTC; cdr3_aa: CASSLGGQGENLYGYTF
d_call: TRBD2; clone_size: .; j_call: TRBJ2-7; v_call: TRBV5-1; cdr3_nt: TGCGCCAGCAGCTTGAATTCGGGAGGGTACTACGAGCAGTACTTC; cdr3_aa: CASSLNSGGYYEQYF
d_call: .; clone_size: once; j_call: TRBJ1-4; v_call: TRBV9; cdr3_nt: TGTGCCAGCAGCCCCCACGGGTCGAATGAAAAACTGTTTTTT; cdr3_aa: CASSPHGSNEKLFF
d_call: TRBD1; clone_size: .; j_call: TRBJ1-2; v_call: TRBV9; cdr3_nt: TGTGCCAGCAGCGTAGAGGACAGGGGGTATGGCTACACCTTC; cdr3_aa: CASSVEDRGYGYTF
d_call: .; clone_size: .; j_call: TRBJ1-4; v_call: TRBV9; cdr3_nt: TGTGCCAGCAGCGTAGGCAGGAGGAATGAAAAACTGTTTTTT; cdr3_aa: CASSVGRRNEKLFF
d_call: .; clone_size: .; j_call: TRBJ1-4; v_call: TRBV9; cdr3_nt: TGTGCCAGCAGCGCGAGGGTGGATGAAAAACTGTTTTTT; cdr3_aa: CASSARVDEKLFF
d_call: .; clone_size: .; j_call: TRBJ1-1; v_call: TRBV15; cdr3_nt: TGTGCCACCAGCAGAGAGCTCTCGGGGAACACTGAAGCTTTCTTT; cdr3_aa: CATSRELSGNTEAFF
d_call: TRBD2; clone_size: .; j_call: TRBJ2-7; v_call: TRBV28; cdr3_nt: TGTGCCAGCAGCCCTACCGGGGGGGGAAGTACCTACGAGCAGTACTTC; cdr3_aa: CASSPTGGGSTYEQYF
d_call: TRBD1; clone_size: .; j_call: TRBJ2-7; v_call: TRBV28; cdr3_nt: TGTGCCACCGGCGAGGGGGCATACGAGCAGTACTTC; cdr3_aa: CATGEGAYEQYF
d_call: .; clone_size: .; j_call: TRBJ1-4; v_call: TRBV7-9; cdr3_nt: TGTGCCAGCAGCTTATCAGGCCATGAAAAACTGTTTTTT; cdr3_aa: CASSLSGHEKLFF
d_call: TRBD2; clone_size: .; j_call: TRBJ2-7; v_call: TRBV29-1; cdr3_nt: TGCAGCGTTGCTACCCGGGGGGGAGGCGAGCAGTACTTC; cdr3_aa: CSVATRGGGEQYF
d_call: .; clone_size: .; j_call: TRBJ1-5; v_call: TRBV27; cdr3_nt: TGTGCCAGCAGTTTAGCGAAAACCAATCAGCCCCAGCATTTT; cdr3_aa: CASSLAKTNQPQHF
d_call: TRBD1; clone_size: few; j_call: TRBJ1-3; v_call: TRBV6-1; cdr3_nt: TGTGCCAGCAGTGAACCGGGAAGGGGGCTCGCTGGAAACACCATATATTTT; cdr3_aa: CASSEPGRGLAGNTIYF